The sequence of this T cell receptor (beta chain) was determined in a study of T-cell reconstitution after alpha-beta-depleted transplantation in children. Unique molecular identifiers were incorporated during preparation of the TCRbeta library. A single record per CDR3 protein comes from TCRdb applying MiXCR to the PCR reads. The sample lists approximately 490,000 distinct CDR3 sequences, approximately 12% occurring once. V shed 0 bases and J shed 4 bases, with 9 bases lying between them. There are 14 residues in the CDR3. Germline V gene data show CDR1 as SGHDT and CDR2 as YYEEEE. This clonotype was observed a few times.

This TCR came from a human donor who donated a stem cell graft to a child with combined immunodeficiency. V and J are TRBV5-6 and TRBJ2-3, with D maybe TRBD2 (6 bases). The sample here was PBMCs from the stem cell graft donor, taken from the stem cell graft. DNA of the CDR3: TGTGCCAGCAGCTTGGGGAGGGCGGCAGATACGCAGTATTTT. Its protein product is CASSLGRAADTQYF. The whole variable domain, remainder taken from reference TRBV5-6 and TRBJ2-3, is DAGVTQSPTHLIKTRGQQVTLRCSPKSGHDTVSWYQQALGQGPQFIFQYYEEEERQRGNFPDRFSGHQFPNYSSELNVNALLLGDSALYLCASSLGRAADTQYFGPGTRLTVL.